What follows are 23 T cell receptor beta chains derived from one specimen sequenced in a study of blood T cell repertoires in COVID-19. The assay was immunoSEQ multiplex PCR, and TCRdb's table has in-frame clones only and misses some. Among under 200,000 clones listed, approximately 86% were seen once. Sample: peripheral blood. All receptors derive from a man aged 50 or older with active or convalescent COVID-19.

The chain recombines TRBV19 with TRBJ1-5; TRBD1 matches at 7 bases. Germline assignment: CDR1 LNHDA and CDR2 SQIVND (reference sequence). Trimming cost V 4 bases and J 0 bases; bases outside gene matches: 3. This CDR3 is 15 amino acids long. This chain's CDR3 is CASSTGTVSNQPQHF. The DNA for the CDR3 is TGTGCCAGTAGTACGGGGACAGTTAGCAATCAGCCCCAGCATTTT.

This chain joins TRBV2 and TRBJ1-2; a possible D gene is TRBD1 (6 bases). Germline V gives CDR1 SNHLY, CDR2 FYNNEI. Trimming left V 2 bases short and J 4 bases short, with 20 bases between. The CDR3 is made up of 17 amino acids. Written as DNA, the CDR3 is TGTGCCAGCAGTGAAATTACGACAGGCCCACGCGGCTATGGCTACACCTTC. The encoded protein is CASSEITTGPRGYGYTF.

The rearrangement uses TRBV9 and TRBJ2-5, with TRBD2 matching over 8 bases. CDR3 size: 16 residues. The germline gives CDR1 SGDLS, CDR2 YYNGEE. V gave up 4 bases and J gave up 2 bases; unmatched junction bases: 10. The CDR3, as DNA: TGTGCCAGCAGCCCGCACCCCGCGGGAGGTCAAGAGACCCAGTACTTC. Its protein product is CASSPHPAGGQETQYF.

The chain links TRBV5-1 to TRBJ2-3; maybe TRBD2 (6 bases). Germline V CDR1 and CDR2: SGHRS, YFSETQ. Trimming took 4 bases from V and 3 from J, leaving 12 bases between them. CDR3 size: 14 residues. CDR3 nucleotides: TGCGCCAGCAGCCCTTTGCGGGATACAGATACGCAGTATTTT. It yields the protein CASSPLRDTDTQYF.

The chain uses TRBV5-1 and TRBJ2-2, with 12 bases fitting TRBD2. Germline assignment: CDR1 SGHRS and CDR2 YFSETQ. This CDR3 region has 16 residues. Trimming removed 3 bases from V and 2 bases from J; junction bases left unmatched: 2. CDR3 sequence reads: CASSSSGGANTGELFF. In nucleotides, the CDR3 is TGCGCCAGCAGCTCTAGCGGGGGGGCAAACACCGGGGAGCTGTTTTTT.

This clone was recorded once. This rearrangement joins TRBV6-5 to TRBJ1-6, with D maybe TRBD1 (6 bases). The V end lost 10 bases, the J end lost 14 bases, and 15 bases lay between the germline ends. There are 11 residues in the CDR3. Germline V lookup: CDR1 MNHEY, CDR2 SVGAGI. The CDR3 region has the DNA TGTGCCATTACCGGGACACTAACCCTCCACTTT. It specifies CAITGTLTLHF.

Here the CDR3 reads CASRSGGASDTQYF. DNA of the CDR3: TGTGCCAGCAGATCAGGGGGCGCGTCAGATACGCAGTATTTT. The chain links TRBV6-6 to TRBJ2-3; 8 bases fit TRBD1. The ends lost 6 bases at V and 4 bases at J; junction bases unmatched: 6. The CDR3 has 14 residues. The germline gives CDR1 MNHNY, CDR2 SVGAGI (reference sequence).

The chain has TRBV5-1 and TRBJ2-7; possibly TRBD1 for D (5 bases). This CDR3 comprises 16 residues. Germline-derived CDR1 and CDR2 are SGHRS and YFSETQ. The V and J ends lost 2 bases and 0 bases respectively, with 15 bases between them. This chain's CDR3 is CASSFRGNLRSYEQYF. DNA for the CDR3: TGCGCCAGCAGCTTTAGGGGAAACCTTCGCTCCTACGAGCAGTACTTC.

This chain joins TRBV19 and TRBJ2-7; D is uncertain. Germline V CDR1 and CDR2: LNHDA, SQIVND (reference sequence). Deletions cut 4 bases from V and 5 bases from J, with 9 bases between. The CDR3 is 12 amino acids. The CDR3 spells CASSNWSHEQYF. DNA for the CDR3: TGTGCCAGTAGTAACTGGAGCCACGAGCAGTACTTC.

V usage is TRBV18 and J usage is TRBJ1-1; TRBD1 matches 10 bases. The CDR3 has 19 amino acids. Germline-derived CDR1 and CDR2 are KGHSH and LQKENI. Trimming took 1 base from V and 1 from J; bases not matched to a gene: 12. CDR3 in amino acids: CASSPRSPGTGDENTEAFF. As DNA, the CDR3 is TGTGCCAGCTCACCACGAAGTCCCGGGACAGGGGACGAGAACACTGAAGCTTTCTTT.

About this clone: This sample also contains other DNA sequences that code for the same CDR3. This chain uses TRBV9 with TRBJ1-3; D is uncertain. CDR1 is SGDLS, CDR2 YYNGEE, per germline. Trimming stripped 2 bases from V and 0 bases from J, with 6 bases between. The CDR3 has 14 residues. The CDR3 DNA is TGTGCCAGCAGCGTTTACAGCTCTGGAAACACCATATATTTT. Translating gives CASSVYSSGNTIYF.

V is TRBV6-5 and J is TRBJ1-5; D is unresolved. V lost 6 bases and J 5 bases, leaving 17 bases between the germline ends. This CDR3 region has 15 residues. Germline lookup yields CDR1 MNHEY and CDR2 SVGAGI. The CDR3 loop is CASSPRGGGDQPQHF. The CDR3 DNA sequence: TGTGCCAGCAGCCCCCGGGGAGGCGGGGATCAGCCCCAGCATTTT.

The V call is TRBV4-2, the J call TRBJ2-3; 10 nucleotides align to TRBD2. CDR3 length equals 16 residues. Unmatched junction bases numbered 8, after V lost 4 bases and J lost 4 bases. The germline CDR1 and CDR2 sequences are LGHNA and YNFKEQ. CDR3 in DNA: TGTGCCAGCAGCCCCTCCGCTAGCGGGGGATCAGATACGCAGTATTTT. This codes for CASSPSASGGSDTQYF.

This sequence joins TRBV5-5 and TRBJ1-3; a weak D match, TRBD1 (6 bases). The CDR3 totals 16 residues. Trimming pared 4 bases from V and 2 bases from J, leaving 16 bases between. Germline CDR1 is SGHKS and CDR2 is YYEKEE (reference sequence). CDR3 coding DNA: TGTGCCAGCAGCCCAATCCCAGGGGTCACTGGAAACACCATATATTTT. It codes for CASSPIPGVTGNTIYF.

The chain recombines TRBV6-5 with TRBJ2-7; 10 bases agree with TRBD1. The J segment lost 1 base and the V segment lost 6 bases, leaving 6 bases of the junction unmatched. This CDR3 spans 15 amino acids. Germline-derived CDR1 and CDR2 are MNHEY and SVGAGI. The CDR3 DNA follows: TGTGCCAGCAGACCACCGGGACAGGGGTCCTACGAGCAGTACTTC. It specifies CASRPPGQGSYEQYF.

The V gene is TRBV12-3 or TRBV12-4, the J gene TRBJ1-1; D perhaps matches TRBD1 (5 bases). The CDR3 is 11 amino acids. The V and J ends lost 6 bases and 6 bases respectively, with 8 bases between them. CDR3 amino acids: CASRRDSEAFF. Here the CDR3 DNA reads TGTGCCAGCAGAAGGGACTCTGAAGCTTTCTTT.

The rearrangement uses TRBV10-3 and TRBJ1-6; D gene unclear. Germline V gene data show CDR1 as ENHRY and CDR2 as SYGVKD. The CDR3 extends over 13 amino acids. The V end lost 4 bases, the J end lost 10 bases, and 11 bases lay between the germline ends. DNA for the CDR3: TGTGCCATCAGTGGAGGGTTTAACTCACCCCTCCACTTT. This codes for CAISGGFNSPLHF.

The chain joins TRBV6-1 to TRBJ1-1; no definite D call. Trimming pared 2 bases from V and 1 base from J, leaving 5 bases between. The length of the CDR3 is 13 residues. The germline V gene encodes CDR1 MNHNS and CDR2 SASEGT. The CDR3 bases are TGTGCCAGCAGTGAAATCAGGAACACTGAAGCTTTCTTT. Its protein is CASSEIRNTEAFF.

The genes are TRBV29-1 and TRBJ2-1; D might be TRBD2 (5 bases). V lost 7 bases, J lost 0 bases, and 16 bases lay in between. This CDR3 is built from 15 residues. Germline-derived CDR1 and CDR2 are SQVTM and ANQGSEA. CDR3 loop: CSGRAGVNSYNEQFF. In DNA, the CDR3 is TGCAGCGGACGAGCCGGGGTTAACTCCTACAATGAGCAGTTCTTC.

This chain joins TRBV19 and TRBJ2-7; 7 positions match TRBD1. The ends lost 6 bases at V and 5 bases at J; junction bases unmatched: 4. The CDR3 loop spans 12 amino acids. Germline V lookup: CDR1 LNHDA, CDR2 SQIVND (reference sequence). The CDR3 loop is CASRGQVNEQYF. Written as DNA, the CDR3 is TGTGCCAGTAGAGGACAGGTTAACGAGCAGTACTTC.

This CDR3 is CASSPTVYNSPLHF. The CDR3 nucleotides are TGTGCCAGCAGCCCGACAGTATATAATTCACCCCTCCACTTT. The chain employs TRBV11-3 and TRBJ1-6; D might be TRBD1 (5 bases). Looked up from germline, CDR1 is SGHNT and CDR2 is YENEEA. The length of the CDR3 is 14 residues. V lost 5 bases to trimming and J lost 4 bases, with 9 bases between them.

The chain uses TRBV5-1 and TRBJ2-7; 8 positions agree with TRBD1. The CDR3 totals 15 residues. Trimming removed 1 base from V and 6 bases from J; junction bases left unmatched: 9. Germline V lookup: CDR1 SGHRS, CDR2 YFSETQ. The CDR3 region is CASSLYHRGSTEQYF. In DNA form, the CDR3 reads TGCGCCAGCAGCTTGTACCACAGGGGGTCAACCGAGCAGTACTTC.

J is TRBJ2-1 and V is TRBV9; D might be TRBD2 (6 bases). Trimming stripped 3 bases from V and 2 bases from J, with 15 bases between. Germline CDR1 reads SGDLS; CDR2 reads YYNGEE. CDR3 length: 16 amino acids. CDR3 nucleotides: TGTGCCAGCAGCGCCCGAAGCGGGCCACCCTACAATGAGCAGTTCTTC. Protein: CASSARSGPPYNEQFF.